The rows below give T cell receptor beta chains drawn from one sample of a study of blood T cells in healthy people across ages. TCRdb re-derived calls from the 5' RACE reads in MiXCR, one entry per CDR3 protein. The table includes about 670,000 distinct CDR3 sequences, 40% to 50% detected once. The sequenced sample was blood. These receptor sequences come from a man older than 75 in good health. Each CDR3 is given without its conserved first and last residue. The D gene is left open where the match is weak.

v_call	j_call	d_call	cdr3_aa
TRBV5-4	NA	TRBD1	ASSSAHRGETQY
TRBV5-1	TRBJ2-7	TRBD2	ASSLTSGSLGASYEQY
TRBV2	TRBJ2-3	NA	ASSEVTDQDTQY
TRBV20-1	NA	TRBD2	SATLSGSGNEQY
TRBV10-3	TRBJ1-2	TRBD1	AISDSGRDRGYGYT
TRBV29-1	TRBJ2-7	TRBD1	SVGAPGQADEQY
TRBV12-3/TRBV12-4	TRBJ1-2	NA	ASSFQGHGYT
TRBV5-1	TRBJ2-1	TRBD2	ASSQTNLAGTIAGCNEQF
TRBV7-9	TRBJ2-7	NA	ASSLVGQNYEQY
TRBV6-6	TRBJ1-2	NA	ASSGTRPNYGYT
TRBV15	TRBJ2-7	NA	ATSRLDGEQY
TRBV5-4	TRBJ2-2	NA	ASSSTLYPSDGVTGELF
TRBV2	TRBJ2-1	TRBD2	ASSEDSGRYNEQF
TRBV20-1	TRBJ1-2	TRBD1	SARERLGQGGGYT
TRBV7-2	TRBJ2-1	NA	ASSSQPGNNEQF
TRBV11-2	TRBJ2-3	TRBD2	ASSLVPSGERDTQY
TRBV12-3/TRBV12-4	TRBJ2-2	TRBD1	ASNGDREVFSGELF
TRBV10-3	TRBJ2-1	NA	AISEPNSNEQF
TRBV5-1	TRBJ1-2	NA	ASSLGRAANYGYT
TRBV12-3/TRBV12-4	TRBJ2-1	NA	ASSKGATEQF
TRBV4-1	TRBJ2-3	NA	ASSLPGGGVTDTQY
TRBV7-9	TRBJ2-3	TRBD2	ASSARGTSGFTDTQY
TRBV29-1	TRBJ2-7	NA	SVDAPGQTYEQY
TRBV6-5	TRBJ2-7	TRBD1	ASSPDRGKGYEQY
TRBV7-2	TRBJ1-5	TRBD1	AGSDRTGRQPQH
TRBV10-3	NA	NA	AISSRDFQETQF
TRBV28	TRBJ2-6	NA	ASSTAGTGANVLT
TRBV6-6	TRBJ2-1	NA	ASSRVDNEQF
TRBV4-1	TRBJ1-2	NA	ASSQVSGGYGYT
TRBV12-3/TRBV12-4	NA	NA	ASSFNKYEQY
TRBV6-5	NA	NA	ASSYSDSRSAKNIQY
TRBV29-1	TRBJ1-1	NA	SVPGAGNTEAF
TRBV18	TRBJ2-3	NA	ASSPEFSQY
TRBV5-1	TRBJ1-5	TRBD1	ASSRTGGINQPQH
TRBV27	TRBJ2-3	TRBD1	ASSFSPRTSGQGAPDTQY
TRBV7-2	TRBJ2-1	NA	ASSFSLRGNEQF
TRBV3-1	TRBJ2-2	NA	ASSQPSRGAGGATGELF
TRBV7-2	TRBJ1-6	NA	ASSLRGKNSPLH
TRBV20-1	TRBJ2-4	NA	SASPVGRAKNIQY
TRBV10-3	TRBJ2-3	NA	AFGRITDTQY